Below, 27 T cell receptor beta chains from the same sample are listed, as sequenced in a study of blood T cell repertoires in COVID-19. Clones were sequenced by immunoSEQ multiplex PCR, and TCRdb holds only the in-frame ones, with some missing. Of approximately 150,000 clones in the sample, about nine tenths were seen once. Input material: peripheral blood. The receptors derive from a man aged 18 to 29 with COVID-19, enrolled during active disease.

The chain links TRBV27 to TRBJ2-3; 8 nucleotides match TRBD1. V was pared by 6 bases and J by 2 bases, with 7 bases of the junction left unmatched. The CDR3 covers 15 residues. Germline CDR1 reads MNHEY; CDR2 reads SMNVEV (reference sequence). The CDR3, as DNA: TGTGCCAGCAGAAGGACAGGGCGTAACACAGATACGCAGTATTTT. Translating it yields CASRRTGRNTDTQYF.

This sequence joins TRBV30 and TRBJ2-7, with unresolved D. The germline V gene has CDR1 GTSNPN and CDR2 SVGIG (reference sequence). CDR3 length: 12 residues. Trimming took 1 base from V and 3 from J, leaving 7 bases between them. CDR3 sequence reads: CAWSGSYYEQYF. DNA for the CDR3: TGTGCCTGGAGTGGGAGTTACTACGAGCAGTACTTC.

The gene calls are TRBV11-1 and TRBJ1-1; D not resolved. CDR1 is SGHAT, CDR2 FQDESV, per germline (reference sequence). The V end lost 5 bases, the J end lost 0 bases, and 7 bases lay between the germline ends. There are 13 residues in the CDR3. The CDR3 sequence: CASSPSVNTEAFF. DNA of the CDR3: TGTGCCAGCAGCCCGTCGGTGAACACTGAAGCTTTCTTT.

The V call is TRBV2, the J call TRBJ1-5; TRBD1 aligns across 7 bases. The CDR3 has 18 residues. Germline V lookup: CDR1 SNHLY, CDR2 FYNNEI. The trim removed 1 base at V and 11 bases at J, leaving 20 bases unmatched. The CDR3 nucleotides read TGTGCCAGCAGTGAAGGGGGGCTTCGGGACAGCGACATCAGGGCCCAGCATTTT. Amino acids: CASSEGGLRDSDIRAQHF.

This clone was seen only once. The J gene is TRBJ2-7, the V gene TRBV6-6; TRBD1 aligns across 9 bases. CDR1 is MNHNY, CDR2 SVGAGI, per germline (reference sequence). The CDR3 loop spans 14 amino acids. Trimming removed 6 bases from V and 7 bases from J; junction bases left unmatched: 10. The CDR3: CASSGTGKYGEQYF. The CDR3, as DNA: TGTGCCAGCAGCGGGACAGGGAAGTATGGGGAGCAGTACTTC.

This chain uses TRBV18 with TRBJ2-1; possibly TRBD2 for D (5 bases). Trimming pared 3 bases from V and 6 bases from J, leaving 9 bases between. Germline V CDR1 and CDR2: KGHSH, LQKENI. The CDR3 length is 13 residues. CDR3 nucleotide sequence: TGTGCCAGCTCACCTCGGGATTTCAATGAGCAGTTCTTC. It yields the protein CASSPRDFNEQFF.

V usage is TRBV2 and J usage is TRBJ2-6; unclear D gene. The CDR3 spans 14 residues. The germline gives CDR1 SNHLY, CDR2 FYNNEI. Trimming removed 7 bases at V and 0 bases at J, with 7 bases between. The CDR3 sequence: CASKESSGANVLTF. The CDR3 nucleotides read TGTGCCAGCAAAGAGAGCTCTGGGGCCAACGTCCTGACTTTC.

The chain carries TRBV12-5 and TRBJ2-2; 8 nucleotides line up with TRBD1. The CDR3 length is 16 residues. CDR1 and CDR2 from the germline V gene are LGHNT and FRNRAP. Germline trimming cut 7 bases from V and 3 bases from J; bases unmatched to any gene: 10. The CDR3 DNA is TGTGCTAGTGCCATCAGACAGGGGAGAGACACCGGGGAGCTGTTTTTT. Translated, it gives CASAIRQGRDTGELFF. Full variable domain (rest looked up from reference TRBV12-5 and TRBJ2-2): DARVTQTPRHKVTEMGQEVTMRCQPILGHNTVFWYRQTMMQGLELLAYFRNRAPLDDSGMPKDRFSAEMPDATLATLKIQPSEPRDSAVYFCASAIRQGRDTGELFFGEGSRLTVL.

This clone appeared once. The J gene is TRBJ2-1, the V gene TRBV4-3; 12 bases are shared with TRBD2. V trimming: 0 bases; J trimming: 0 bases; junction bases outside the gene matches: 12. Germline loops: CDR1 LGHNA, CDR2 YSLEER. The CDR3 runs to 21 residues. The CDR3 protein is CASSQENRLAGVPSSYNEQFF. DNA of the CDR3: TGCGCCAGCAGCCAAGAAAATCGACTAGCGGGAGTCCCGAGCTCCTACAATGAGCAGTTCTTC.

The chain combines TRBV5-6 with TRBJ1-1, with D possibly being TRBD1 (6 bases). Germline V lookup: CDR1 SGHDT, CDR2 YYEEEE. This CDR3 is built from 16 residues. Trimming stripped 3 bases from V and 5 bases from J, with 20 bases between. In DNA, the CDR3 is TGTGCCAGCAGCTGGGGTCTCCAGGGGAGGGTAACTGAAGCTTTCTTT. This sequence encodes CASSWGLQGRVTEAFF.

This sequence joins TRBV5-8 and TRBJ2-2; no firm D call. The CDR3 is 14 amino acids. Per germline, CDR1 SGHTS and CDR2 YDEGEE. Trimming cost V 0 bases and J 1 base, with 4 bases left between them. The CDR3 loop is CASSLALNTGELFF. CDR3 coding DNA: TGTGCCAGCAGCTTGGCTTTGAACACCGGGGAGCTGTTTTTT.

V gene TRBV9 combines with J gene TRBJ2-3; D is possibly TRBD2 (5 bases). The V end was cut by 4 bases, the J end by 2 bases, with 14 bases between. The CDR3 runs 15 residues. From germline, CDR1 is SGDLS and CDR2 YYNGEE. CDR3 in amino acids: CASSYPRGFTDTQYF. The CDR3 nucleotides are TGTGCCAGCAGCTACCCCCGGGGTTTCACAGATACGCAGTATTTT.

The chain recombines TRBV5-1 with TRBJ2-3; 10 bases are a match to TRBD1. Germline CDR1 is SGHRS and CDR2 is YFSETQ. The ends lost 3 bases at V and 5 bases at J; junction bases unmatched: 6. CDR3 length: 15 residues. CDR3 coding DNA: TGCGCCAGCAGCTACAGACAGGGGGCATTAGATACGCAGTATTTT. It specifies CASSYRQGALDTQYF.

V gene TRBV11-3 combines with J gene TRBJ2-7; 7 nucleotides line up with TRBD2. This CDR3 region has 15 residues. Germline values: CDR1 SGHNT, CDR2 YENEEA. The V gene end was trimmed by 5 bases and the J gene end by 6 bases; junction bases not matched to a gene: 13. CDR3 sequence reads: CASSQTSVFISEQYF. The CDR3 DNA follows: TGTGCCAGCAGCCAAACTAGCGTATTTATCAGCGAGCAGTACTTC.

The chain carries TRBV6-5 and TRBJ1-3; D remains unclear. The germline gives CDR1 MNHEY, CDR2 SVGAGI. The V end lost 3 bases, the J end lost 1 base, and 10 bases lay between the germline ends. The CDR3 is made up of 15 amino acids. CDR3 sequence reads: CASSYSPGSGNTIYF. The CDR3, as DNA: TGTGCCAGCAGTTATAGTCCGGGTTCTGGAAACACCATATATTTT.

The genes are TRBV5-6 and TRBJ2-7; the match to TRBD1 covers 10 bases. Germline V gives CDR1 SGHDT, CDR2 YYEEEE. The CDR3 spans 14 residues. V dropped 4 bases and J dropped 4; count of bases not matched to a gene: 5. The CDR3 sequence: CASSRGQGWYEQYF. CDR3 DNA: TGTGCCAGCAGCCGGGGACAGGGGTGGTACGAGCAGTACTTC.

The rearrangement joins TRBV5-4 to TRBJ1-2; weak D call: TRBD1 (6 bases). V was trimmed by 1 base and J by 8 bases, leaving 12 bases between them. The CDR3 consists of 13 residues. The germline gives CDR1 SGHNT, CDR2 YYREEE (reference sequence). The CDR3 DNA sequence: TGTGCCAGCAGCTTGTTCAGGGGCGAAGGCTACACCTTC. Protein product: CASSLFRGEGYTF. The variable domain in full, completed from reference TRBV5-4 and TRBJ1-2, reads ETGVTQSPTHLIKTRGQQVTLRCSSQSGHNTVSWYQQALGQGPQFIFQYYREEENGRGNFPPRFSGLQFPNYSSELNVNALELDDSALYLCASSLFRGEGYTFGSGTRLTVV.

The chain combines TRBV2 with TRBJ2-2, with D unresolved. CDR3 length equals 14 residues. The germline gives CDR1 SNHLY, CDR2 FYNNEI. V was cut by 7 bases and J by 0 bases, with 9 bases left in between. CDR3 bases: TGTGCCAGCAAAGGCAGCGCGAACACCGGGGAGCTGTTTTTT. It yields the protein CASKGSANTGELFF.

The chain links TRBV10-3 to TRBJ2-1; D gene ambiguous. Germline V gene sequence: CDR1 ENHRY, CDR2 SYGVKD. CDR3 length equals 16 residues. V was cut by 2 bases and J by 0 bases, with 11 bases left in between. The CDR3 region has the DNA TGTGCCATCAGTGAGCCAGGTTTTAGCTCCTACAATGAGCAGTTCTTC. The encoded protein is CAISEPGFSSYNEQFF.

V is TRBV29-1 and J is TRBJ1-2; 9 bases are shared with TRBD1. CDR3 length: 13 amino acids. V trimming: 7 bases; J trimming: 3 bases; junction bases outside the gene matches: 6. Germline CDR1 reads SQVTM; CDR2 reads ANQGSEA. The CDR3 DNA reads as TGCAGCGCCCACAGGGGGCCAGACTATGGCTACACCTTC. The encoded protein is CSAHRGPDYGYTF.

This clone appeared once. The rearrangement joins TRBV7-9 to TRBJ1-1; D ambiguous. Per the germline V gene, CDR1 is SEHNR and CDR2 is FQNEAQ (reference sequence). The CDR3 has 12 residues. With 6 bases removed from V and 6 bases from J, the gap between germline ends came to 11 bases. The CDR3 here is CASSTGRAEAFF. CDR3 nucleotide sequence: TGTGCCAGCAGTACCGGGAGGGCTGAAGCTTTCTTT.

The genes are TRBV2 and TRBJ1-1; maybe TRBD1 (6 bases). From germline, CDR1 is SNHLY and CDR2 FYNNEI. The length of the CDR3 is 15 residues. The V end lost 7 bases, the J end lost 2 bases, and 17 bases lay between the germline ends. DNA for the CDR3: TGTGCCAGCATGTACAGGGATAGCTCAAACACTGAAGCTTTCTTT. Translated: CASMYRDSSNTEAFF.

The chain has TRBV7-3 and TRBJ2-7; maybe TRBD2 (5 bases). Per germline, CDR1 SGHTA and CDR2 FQGTGA. The CDR3 totals 13 residues. With 4 bases removed from V and 6 bases from J, the gap between germline ends came to 13 bases. In DNA, the CDR3 is TGTGCCAGCAGCTCCTCCGGCAGCGGCGAGCAGTACTTC. It encodes CASSSSGSGEQYF. Supplemented by reference TRBV7-3 and TRBJ2-7, the full variable domain reads GAGVSQTPSNKVTEKGKYVELRCDPISGHTALYWYRQSLGQGPEFLIYFQGTGAADDSGLPNDRFFAVRPEGSVSTLKIQRTERGDSAVYLCASSSSGSGEQYFGPGTRLTVT.

The J gene is TRBJ1-1, the V gene TRBV5-1, with D unclear. Trimming shortened V by 4 bases and J by 2 bases, and 12 bases separated the two germline ends. The germline gives CDR1 SGHRS, CDR2 YFSETQ. CDR3 length equals 14 residues. CDR3 in amino acids: CASSPPATNTEAFF. CDR3 bases: TGCGCCAGCAGCCCTCCTGCCACTAACACTGAAGCTTTCTTT. The variable domain in full, with the rest retrieved from reference TRBV5-1 and TRBJ1-1, is KAGVTQTPRYLIKTRGQQVTLSCSPISGHRSVSWYQQTPGQGLQFLFEYFSETQRNKGNFPGRFSGRQFSNSRSEMNVSTLELGDSALYLCASSPPATNTEAFFGQGTRLTVV.

V is TRBV27 and J is TRBJ2-1; D gene ambiguous. This CDR3 has 15 residues. CDR1 is MNHEY and CDR2 is SMNVEV in the germline V gene (reference sequence). Trimming took off 3 bases at V and 0 bases at J, with 9 bases between the two ends. CDR3 residues: CASSLVGSSYNEQFF. The CDR3 bases are TGTGCCAGCAGTTTGGTCGGTTCCTCCTACAATGAGCAGTTCTTC.

The chain recombines TRBV7-9 with TRBJ1-1; possibly TRBD1 for D (5 bases). CDR3 length equals 14 residues. V was cut by 5 bases and J by 6 bases, with 16 bases left in between. Germline V CDR1 and CDR2: SEHNR, FQNEAQ (reference sequence). In nucleotides, the CDR3 is TGTGCCAGCAGCCAAGCCGCAGGGTCCCCTGAAGCTTTCTTT. Protein product: CASSQAAGSPEAFF.

The chain recombines TRBV28 with TRBJ2-7; D gene ambiguous. This CDR3 has 14 residues. Germline loops: CDR1 MDHEN, CDR2 SYDVKM. V gave up 6 bases and J gave up 2 bases, with 14 bases separating them. The CDR3 nucleotides are TGTGCCAGCAGCCCCAGGCTACTTCCCTACGAGCAGTACTTC. This encodes CASSPRLLPYEQYF.